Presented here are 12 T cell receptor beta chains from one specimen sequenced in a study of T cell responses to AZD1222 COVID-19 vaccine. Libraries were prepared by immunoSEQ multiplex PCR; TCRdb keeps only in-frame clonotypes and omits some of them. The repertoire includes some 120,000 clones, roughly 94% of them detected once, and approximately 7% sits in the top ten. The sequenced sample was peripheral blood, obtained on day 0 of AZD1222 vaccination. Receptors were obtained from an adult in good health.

The CDR3 DNA is TGTGCCAGCAGCCCCCGGGGGAGGAACATTCAGTACTTC. Amino acids: CASSPRGRNIQYF. The J gene is TRBJ2-4, the V gene TRBV11-2; tentatively, D is TRBD2 (6 bases). V gave up 5 bases and J gave up 7 bases, with 12 bases separating them. From germline, CDR1 is SGHAT and CDR2 FQNNGV. CDR3 length: 13 residues.

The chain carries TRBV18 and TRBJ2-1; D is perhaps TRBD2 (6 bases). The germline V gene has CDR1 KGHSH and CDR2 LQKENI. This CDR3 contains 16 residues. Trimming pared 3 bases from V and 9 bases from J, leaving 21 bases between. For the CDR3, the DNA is TGTGCCAGCTCACCGCTAAGCGGGCTTAACGGGGGTGAGCAGTTCTTC. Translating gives CASSPLSGLNGGEQFF.

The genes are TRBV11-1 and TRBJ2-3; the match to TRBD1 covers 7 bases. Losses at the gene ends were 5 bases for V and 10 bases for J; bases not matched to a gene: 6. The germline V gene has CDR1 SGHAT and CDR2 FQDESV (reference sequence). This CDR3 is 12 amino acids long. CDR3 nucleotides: TGTGCCAGCAGCAGAGACAGGGTGGCGCAGTATTTT. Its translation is CASSRDRVAQYF.

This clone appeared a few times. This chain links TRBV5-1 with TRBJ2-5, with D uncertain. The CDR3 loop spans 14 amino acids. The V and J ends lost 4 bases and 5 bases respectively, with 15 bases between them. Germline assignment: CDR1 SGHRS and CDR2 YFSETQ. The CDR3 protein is CASSTTGSWETQYF. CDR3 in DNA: TGCGCCAGCAGCACCACCGGGTCTTGGGAGACCCAGTACTTC.

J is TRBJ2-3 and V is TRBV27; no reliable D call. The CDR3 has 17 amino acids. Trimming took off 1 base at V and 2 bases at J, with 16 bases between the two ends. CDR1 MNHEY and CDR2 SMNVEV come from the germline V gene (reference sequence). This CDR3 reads CASSLLYLPSFTDTQYF. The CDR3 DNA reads TGTGCCAGCAGTTTATTGTACCTCCCGTCTTTCACAGATACGCAGTATTTT.

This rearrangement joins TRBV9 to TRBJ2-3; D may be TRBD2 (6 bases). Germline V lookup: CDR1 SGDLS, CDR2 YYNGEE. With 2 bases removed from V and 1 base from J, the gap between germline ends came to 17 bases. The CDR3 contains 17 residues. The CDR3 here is CASSVRGLASGTDTQYF. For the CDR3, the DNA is TGTGCCAGCAGCGTGAGGGGACTGGCTTCTGGCACAGATACGCAGTATTTT.

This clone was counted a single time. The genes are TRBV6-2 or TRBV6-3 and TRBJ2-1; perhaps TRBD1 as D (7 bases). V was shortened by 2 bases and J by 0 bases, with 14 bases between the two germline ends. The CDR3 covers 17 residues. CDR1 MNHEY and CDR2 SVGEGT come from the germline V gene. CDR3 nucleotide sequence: TGTGCCAGCAGTTACGCGGGACAGATGAGCTCCTACAATGAGCAGTTCTTC. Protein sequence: CASSYAGQMSSYNEQFF.

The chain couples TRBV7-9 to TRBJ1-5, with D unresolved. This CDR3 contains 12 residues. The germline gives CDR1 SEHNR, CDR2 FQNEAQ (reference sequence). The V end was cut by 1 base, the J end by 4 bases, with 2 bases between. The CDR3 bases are TGTGCCAGCAGCTTAGAGAATCAGCCCCAGCATTTT. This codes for CASSLENQPQHF.

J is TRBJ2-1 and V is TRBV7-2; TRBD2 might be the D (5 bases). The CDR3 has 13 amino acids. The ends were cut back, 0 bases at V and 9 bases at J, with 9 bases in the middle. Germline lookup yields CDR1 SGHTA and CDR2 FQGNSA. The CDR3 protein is CASSLAGAGEQFF. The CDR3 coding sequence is TGTGCCAGCAGCTTAGCTGGTGCGGGTGAGCAGTTCTTC.

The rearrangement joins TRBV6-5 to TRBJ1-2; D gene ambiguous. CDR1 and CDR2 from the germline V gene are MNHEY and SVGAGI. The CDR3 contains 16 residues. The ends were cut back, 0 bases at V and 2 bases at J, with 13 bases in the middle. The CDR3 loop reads CASSYSREPLNYGYTF. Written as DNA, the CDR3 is TGTGCCAGCAGTTACTCCCGGGAGCCTTTGAACTATGGCTACACCTTC.

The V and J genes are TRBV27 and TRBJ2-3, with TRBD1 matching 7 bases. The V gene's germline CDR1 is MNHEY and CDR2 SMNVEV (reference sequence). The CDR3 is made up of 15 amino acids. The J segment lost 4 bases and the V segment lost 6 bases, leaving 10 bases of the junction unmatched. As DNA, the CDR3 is TGTGCCAGCAGGCCGGACCGAGGGGGCGCAGATACGCAGTATTTT. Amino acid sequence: CASRPDRGGADTQYF.

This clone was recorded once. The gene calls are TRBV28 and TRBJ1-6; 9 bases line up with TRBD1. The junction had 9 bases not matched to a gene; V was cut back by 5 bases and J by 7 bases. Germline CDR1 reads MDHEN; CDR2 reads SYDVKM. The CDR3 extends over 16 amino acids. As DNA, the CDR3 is TGTGCCAGCAGTACGTCCGGGACAGGGCTCAATTCACCCCTCCACTTT. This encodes CASSTSGTGLNSPLHF.